This TCR beta chain was retrieved from a study of regulatory T cells in long-lasting Graves disease. CDR1 MNHNS and CDR2 SASEGT come from the germline V gene. Between the trimmed V and J ends, which lost 6 bases and 1 base, there was a span of 22 bases. The CDR3 length is 18 residues. Construction of the TCR beta libraries employed iRepertoire HTBI primers in conjunction with Arm-PCR of CDR3 regions. Using its own MiXCR run on the multiplex PCR reads, TCRdb lists one record per CDR3 protein. The data show over 500,000 distinct CDR3 sequences, with about 15% seen just once and approximately 18% held by the top ten. The time point is: newly diagnosed GD, antithyroid drugs for less than 3 months. The authors made the TCR library using RNA they extracted from PBMCs. This clonotype has at least ten counts. The data also belong to a second study, concerning T cells in Graves' hyperthyroidism and ophthalmopathy.

Source: peripheral blood mononuclear cells (PBMCs), taken at new diagnosis, from a patient treated with antithyroid drugs. The chain is built from TRBV6-1 and TRBJ1-5; tentatively, D is TRBD1 (6 bases). This TCR derives from a woman in her thirties with Graves disease. CDR3 in amino acids: CASSQLPKGVGSNQPQHF. CDR3 nucleotides: TGTGCCAGCAGCCAACTACCGAAGGGGGTTGGAAGCAATCAGCCCCAGCATTTT.